Listed here are 19 T cell receptor beta chains from one sample, sequenced in a study of blood T cell repertoires in COVID-19. Produced via immunoSEQ multiplex PCR; TCRdb's table is partial and in-frame only. The data hold 140,000 or so clones, with approximately 81% observed a single time. Material: peripheral blood. The receptors were gathered from a human donor with acute or convalescent COVID-19. The donor label of this sample is uncertain.

The rearrangement links TRBV27 to TRBJ2-7; 14 bases are shared with TRBD2. V gave up 5 bases and J gave up 3 bases; unmatched junction bases: 12. Germline V CDR1 and CDR2: MNHEY, SMNVEV (reference sequence). This CDR3 has 18 residues. The CDR3 region is CASSKLLGTSGSLYEQYV. CDR3 coding DNA: TGTGCCAGCAGTAAACTACTCGGGACTAGCGGGAGCCTCTACGAGCAGTACGTC.

V gene TRBV10-2 combines with J gene TRBJ2-7, with D possibly matching TRBD2 (5 bases). The CDR3 is 13 amino acids. Germline loops: CDR1 WSHSY, CDR2 SAAADI. V shed 0 bases and J shed 2 bases, with 5 bases lying between them. The CDR3 DNA reads as TGCGCCAGCAGTGAGTCGAGGGCCTACGAGCAGTACTTC. Its translation is CASSESRAYEQYF.

The chain recombines TRBV7-6 with TRBJ2-5; TRBD1 is a possible D gene (5 bases). V was clipped by 1 base and J by 0 bases, with 9 bases between them. Germline CDR1 and CDR2: SGHVS and FNYEAQ. This CDR3 is 15 amino acids long. The CDR3 loop reads CASSLGRQNQETQYF. In nucleotides, the CDR3 is TGTGCCAGCAGCTTAGGGAGACAGAACCAAGAGACCCAGTACTTC.

The chain recombines TRBV5-1 with TRBJ1-1; TRBD1 aligns across 8 bases. This CDR3 has 15 amino acids. CDR1 SGHRS and CDR2 YFSETQ come from the germline V gene. Unmatched junction bases numbered 4, after V lost 3 bases and J lost 0 bases. The CDR3 reads CASSSGQGMNTEAFF. The CDR3 nucleotides are TGCGCCAGCAGCTCTGGACAGGGAATGAACACTGAAGCTTTCTTT.

This chain connects TRBV3-1 (or the pseudogene TRBV3-2) to TRBJ1-4, with a tentative D call TRBD1 (6 bases). Germline loops: CDR1 LGHDT, CDR2 YNNKEL (reference sequence). This CDR3 spans 19 amino acids. Trimming took 0 bases from V and 4 from J, leaving 21 bases between them. CDR3 loop: CASSQDSRGGRAFNEKLFF. The CDR3 nucleotides are TGTGCCAGCAGCCAAGATTCTCGAGGGGGAAGGGCGTTTAATGAAAAACTGTTTTTT.

This chain links TRBV2 with TRBJ1-6; the D gene is possibly TRBD1 (5 bases). From germline, CDR1 is SNHLY and CDR2 FYNNEI. The CDR3 consists of 16 residues. V was trimmed by 2 bases and J by 4 bases, leaving 12 bases between them. The CDR3 nucleotides read TGTGCCAGCAGTGAATGGGGGGATACTTATAATTCACCCCTCCACTTT. Its protein product is CASSEWGDTYNSPLHF.

Concerning this clone itself: Other nucleotide sequences in the sample specify the same CDR3. J is TRBJ2-5 and V is TRBV4-2, with D possibly being TRBD1 (6 bases). The CDR3 consists of 13 residues. V was pared by 0 bases and J by 4 bases, with 6 bases between. Germline CDR1 reads LGHNA; CDR2 reads YNFKEQ. Here the CDR3 reads CASSQDRGETQYF. The CDR3 DNA follows: TGTGCCAGCAGCCAAGACAGGGGAGAGACCCAGTACTTC.

The rearrangement uses TRBV3-1 (or the pseudogene TRBV3-2) and TRBJ2-7, with 7 positions matching TRBD1. Trimming took 7 bases from V and 1 from J; bases not matched to a gene: 10. This CDR3 contains 15 residues. Germline CDR1 and CDR2: LGHDT and YNNKEL (reference sequence). This CDR3 is CASTLGTVYSYEQYV. The CDR3 region has the DNA TGTGCCAGCACCCTAGGGACAGTCTATTCCTACGAGCAGTACGTC.

This chain uses TRBV7-2 with TRBJ2-2, with TRBD2 matching over 9 bases. This CDR3 has 16 residues. J lost 3 bases, V lost 7 bases, and 9 bases had no gene match. Per germline, CDR1 SGHTA and CDR2 FQGNSA. The CDR3 spells CASNPSGGSYTGELFF. CDR3 sequence (DNA): TGTGCCAGCAACCCAAGCGGGGGGTCTTACACCGGGGAGCTGTTTTTT. Drawing the rest from reference TRBV7-2 and TRBJ2-2, the complete variable domain is GAGVSQSPSNKVTEKGKDVELRCDPISGHTALYWYRQSLGQGLEFLIYFQGNSAPDKSGLPSDRFSAERTGGSVSTLTIQRTQQEDSAVYLCASNPSGGSYTGELFFGEGSRLTVL.

V usage is TRBV4-2 and J usage is TRBJ2-7; 10 bases line up with TRBD2. CDR3 length: 15 amino acids. V trimming: 1 base; J trimming: 3 bases; junction bases outside the gene matches: 3. Germline values: CDR1 LGHNA, CDR2 YNFKEQ. The CDR3 is CASSQATSGDYEQYF. CDR3 nucleotides: TGTGCCAGCAGCCAAGCAACTAGCGGGGACTACGAGCAGTACTTC.

The CDR3 sequence is CASSPSGSSYEQYV. The CDR3 region has the DNA TGTGCCAGCTCACCATCGGGTAGCTCCTACGAGCAGTACGTC. The chain employs TRBV18 and TRBJ2-7; no clear D. CDR1 and CDR2 from the germline V gene are KGHSH and LQKENI. The CDR3 has 14 residues. V lost 2 bases, J lost 0 bases, and 8 bases lay in between.

This chain links TRBV18 with TRBJ2-1; 8 nucleotides agree with TRBD2. The length of the CDR3 is 15 residues. The ends lost 6 bases at V and 7 bases at J; junction bases unmatched: 11. CDR1 is KGHSH and CDR2 is LQKENI in the germline V gene. The CDR3 region is CASSPRGAPGNEQFF. As DNA, the CDR3 is TGTGCCAGCTCGCCGCGGGGGGCCCCAGGGAATGAGCAGTTCTTC. Based on the CDR3 plus reference TRBV18 and TRBJ2-1, the full variable domain is NAGVMQNPRHLVRRRGQEARLRCSPMKGHSHVYWYRQLPEEGLKFMVYLQKENIIDESGMPKERFSAEFPKEGPSILRIQQVVRGDSAAYFCASSPRGAPGNEQFFGPGTRLTVL.

The genes are TRBV4-1 and TRBJ2-1; D may be TRBD1 (6 bases). Germline loops: CDR1 MGHRA, CDR2 YSYEKL. This CDR3 region has 15 residues. V lost 4 bases to trimming and J lost 2 bases, with 12 bases between them. The CDR3 spells CASSLTQGPYNEQFF. CDR3 sequence (DNA): TGCGCCAGCAGCCTAACACAGGGTCCCTACAATGAGCAGTTCTTC.

This clone was observed a handful of times. V gene TRBV3-1 (or the pseudogene TRBV3-2) combines with J gene TRBJ1-5, with D hard to call. Germline CDR1 LGHDT, CDR2 YNNKEL (reference sequence). The CDR3 is 13 amino acids. V gave up 3 bases and J gave up 3 bases, with 6 bases separating them. Written as DNA, the CDR3 is TGTGCCAGCAGCCAGCAGGTCAATCAGCCCCAGCATTTT. It yields the protein CASSQQVNQPQHF.

This chain joins TRBV6-6 and TRBJ1-6; D remains unclear. The CDR3 is 14 residues long. Germline-derived CDR1 and CDR2 are MNHNY and SVGAGI (reference sequence). Trimming cost V 3 bases and J 7 bases, with 10 bases left between them. The CDR3 DNA reads as TGTGCCAGCAGTTATGCGGATTACAATTCACCCCTCCACTTT. Amino acids: CASSYADYNSPLHF.

The V gene is TRBV5-1, the J gene TRBJ2-1, with TRBD2 identical over 13 bases. The trim removed 4 bases at V and 2 bases at J, leaving 6 bases unmatched. The CDR3 is 17 amino acids. The germline V gene encodes CDR1 SGHRS and CDR2 YFSETQ. The DNA for the CDR3 is TGCGCCAGCAGCCCTGGGACTAGCGGGGCTGCCTACAATGAGCAGTTCTTC. Translated: CASSPGTSGAAYNEQFF.

The V call is TRBV24-1, the J call TRBJ1-5; TRBD1 agrees at 7 bases. V gave up 12 bases and J gave up 6 bases; unmatched junction bases: 10. Germline CDR1 is KGHDR and CDR2 is SFDVKD. The CDR3 has 13 residues. CDR3 residues: CAADREACQPQHF. The CDR3 DNA is TGTGCCGCAGACAGGGAGGCTTGTCAGCCCCAGCATTTT.

The gene calls are TRBV1 and TRBJ2-7; TRBD2, the table's D call, was not compared with the DNA. TRBV1 has pseudogene status. The length of the CDR3 is 14 residues. The CDR3 here is CTSSQESLVVEQYV. CDR3 coding DNA: TGCACCAGCAGCCAAGAGTCGCTAGTAGTCGAGCAGTACGTC.

The gene calls are TRBV27 and TRBJ1-1, with 9 bases aligning to TRBD1. Germline trimming cut 6 bases from V and 7 bases from J; bases unmatched to any gene: 12. CDR1 MNHEY and CDR2 SMNVEV come from the germline V gene (reference sequence). CDR3 length: 15 amino acids. CDR3 bases: TGTGCCAGCAGCCCTCAACAGGGGGCTATCGGTGAAGCTTTCTTT. Amino acid sequence: CASSPQQGAIGEAFF.